The sequence of this T cell receptor beta chain was determined in a study of circulating CD8 cells and anti-PD-1 response in melanoma. Each library started from roughly 15 ng of total RNA using the QIAseq Immune Repertoire TCR panel. TCRdb reprocessed the reads with MiXCR, giving one entry per CDR3 protein. The repertoire has 1,000 to 1,500 distinct CDR3 sequences, 9% to 10% of them found once; the top ten carry roughly 32%. In its sample, this clonotype is medium-sized. Germline V gene sequence: CDR1 DFQATT, CDR2 SNEGSKA (reference sequence). The CDR3 covers 13 residues. Trimming removed 6 bases at V and 6 bases at J, with 18 bases between. From live CD3+CD8+TCRalphabeta+ cells, four PD-1 and/or TIGIT subsets were sorted.

The source is a human donor with melanoma. The chain couples TRBV20-1 to TRBJ2-7; D possibly corresponds to TRBD2 (6 bases). The sequencing used CD8+ T cells from PBMCs, collected at baseline or after one month of anti-PD-1 therapy (not recorded which). CDR3 coding DNA: TGCAGTGCCCCCGGGACTGCCCCCGGCGAGCAGTACTTC. It translates to CSAPGTAPGEQYF.